This T cell receptor beta chain appears in the sequencing data of a study of T cell repertoires in cytomegalovirus infection. Germline V gene data show CDR1 as SGHTA and CDR2 as FQGNSA. With 7 bases clipped from V and 3 bases from J, the junction kept 7 bases outside the gene matches. CDR3 length: 17 residues. This clonotype was detected ten times or more. TCRdb re-analysed the reads in MiXCR, keeping a single row per CDR3 protein. The table shows fewer than 200,000 distinct CDR3 sequences, with about 15% occurring only once. Sequencing was carried out using PBMCs. The chain recombines TRBV7-2 with TRBJ2-6, with 12 bases matching TRBD1. The clonotype originates from a human donor in good health (CMV status not recorded). Some clones in this sample may be carry-over from other donors' samples. CDR3 sequence (DNA): TGTGCCAGCATCCCGGGACAGGGGGCGAGTGGGGCCAACGTCCTGACTTTC. It is translated as CASIPGQGASGANVLTF.